The rows below give T cell receptor beta chains drawn from one sample of a study of T cells in localized non-small cell lung cancer. The method was immunoSEQ multiplex PCR; TCRdb's version includes in-frame clones alone and lacks a portion of them. The sample lists approximately 150,000 clones, 80% to 90% occurring once. This specimen consisted of peripheral blood, obtained before any cancer treatment. Receptor source: an older female donor with stage I lung adenocarcinoma. CDR3s include the opening cysteine and the closing phenylalanine or tryptophan. The order of the fields is J gene, V gene, CDR3 protein.

>TRBJ2-3|TRBV19
CASSPQGLAGSTDTQYF
>TRBJ2-2|TRBV18
CASSPLLDSTGELFF
>TRBJ2-3|TRBV28
CASRPVGKDRGIWSTDTQYF
>-|TRBV6-1
CASSEVWDPSYEQYF
>TRBJ2-7|TRBV5-1
CASSTSGQGREQYF
>TRBJ1-3|TRBV5-1
CASTRDGSDSDTIYF
>TRBJ2-7|TRBV4-1
CASSQPPSGSYEQYF
>TRBJ1-2|TRBV6-5
CASSYPGQGNYGYTF
>TRBJ2-1|TRBV19
CASSIGGLSSYNEQFF
>TRBJ1-3|TRBV5-1
CASSLVGALEFTGNTIYF
>TRBJ2-1|TRBV5-4
CASSLGGGSYNEQFF
>TRBJ1-1|TRBV30
CAWSGVYMGSEAFF
>TRBJ2-2|TRBV6-4
CASKLKLNTGELFF
>TRBJ1-2|TRBV29-1
CSAVQGGDGYTF